The source of this T cell receptor (beta chain) is a study of blood T cell repertoires in COVID-19. Study at large: Both acute and convalescent COVID-19 samples were obtained from the United States, Italy and Spain. In each case, the material was cDNA or gDNA derived from T cells, B-cell-depleted T cells, or PBMCs.

Germline V lookup: CDR1 LGHNA, CDR2 YNFKEQ. The CDR3 spans 16 residues. Between the trimmed V and J ends, which lost 0 bases and 0 bases, there was a span of 8 bases. Sequencing was performed with immunoSEQ multiplex PCR; in TCRdb, only in-frame clones are kept and a portion is missing. The sample shows about 61,000 clones, 70% to 80% of them seen only once. The TCR sequence derives from an elderly man with active or convalescent COVID-19. This chain joins TRBV4-2 and TRBJ2-2; no clear D gene. Sequences were obtained from peripheral blood. The CDR3 loop is CASSQDLQANTGELFF. The CDR3, as DNA: TGTGCCAGCAGCCAAGATTTGCAGGCGAACACCGGGGAGCTGTTTTTT.